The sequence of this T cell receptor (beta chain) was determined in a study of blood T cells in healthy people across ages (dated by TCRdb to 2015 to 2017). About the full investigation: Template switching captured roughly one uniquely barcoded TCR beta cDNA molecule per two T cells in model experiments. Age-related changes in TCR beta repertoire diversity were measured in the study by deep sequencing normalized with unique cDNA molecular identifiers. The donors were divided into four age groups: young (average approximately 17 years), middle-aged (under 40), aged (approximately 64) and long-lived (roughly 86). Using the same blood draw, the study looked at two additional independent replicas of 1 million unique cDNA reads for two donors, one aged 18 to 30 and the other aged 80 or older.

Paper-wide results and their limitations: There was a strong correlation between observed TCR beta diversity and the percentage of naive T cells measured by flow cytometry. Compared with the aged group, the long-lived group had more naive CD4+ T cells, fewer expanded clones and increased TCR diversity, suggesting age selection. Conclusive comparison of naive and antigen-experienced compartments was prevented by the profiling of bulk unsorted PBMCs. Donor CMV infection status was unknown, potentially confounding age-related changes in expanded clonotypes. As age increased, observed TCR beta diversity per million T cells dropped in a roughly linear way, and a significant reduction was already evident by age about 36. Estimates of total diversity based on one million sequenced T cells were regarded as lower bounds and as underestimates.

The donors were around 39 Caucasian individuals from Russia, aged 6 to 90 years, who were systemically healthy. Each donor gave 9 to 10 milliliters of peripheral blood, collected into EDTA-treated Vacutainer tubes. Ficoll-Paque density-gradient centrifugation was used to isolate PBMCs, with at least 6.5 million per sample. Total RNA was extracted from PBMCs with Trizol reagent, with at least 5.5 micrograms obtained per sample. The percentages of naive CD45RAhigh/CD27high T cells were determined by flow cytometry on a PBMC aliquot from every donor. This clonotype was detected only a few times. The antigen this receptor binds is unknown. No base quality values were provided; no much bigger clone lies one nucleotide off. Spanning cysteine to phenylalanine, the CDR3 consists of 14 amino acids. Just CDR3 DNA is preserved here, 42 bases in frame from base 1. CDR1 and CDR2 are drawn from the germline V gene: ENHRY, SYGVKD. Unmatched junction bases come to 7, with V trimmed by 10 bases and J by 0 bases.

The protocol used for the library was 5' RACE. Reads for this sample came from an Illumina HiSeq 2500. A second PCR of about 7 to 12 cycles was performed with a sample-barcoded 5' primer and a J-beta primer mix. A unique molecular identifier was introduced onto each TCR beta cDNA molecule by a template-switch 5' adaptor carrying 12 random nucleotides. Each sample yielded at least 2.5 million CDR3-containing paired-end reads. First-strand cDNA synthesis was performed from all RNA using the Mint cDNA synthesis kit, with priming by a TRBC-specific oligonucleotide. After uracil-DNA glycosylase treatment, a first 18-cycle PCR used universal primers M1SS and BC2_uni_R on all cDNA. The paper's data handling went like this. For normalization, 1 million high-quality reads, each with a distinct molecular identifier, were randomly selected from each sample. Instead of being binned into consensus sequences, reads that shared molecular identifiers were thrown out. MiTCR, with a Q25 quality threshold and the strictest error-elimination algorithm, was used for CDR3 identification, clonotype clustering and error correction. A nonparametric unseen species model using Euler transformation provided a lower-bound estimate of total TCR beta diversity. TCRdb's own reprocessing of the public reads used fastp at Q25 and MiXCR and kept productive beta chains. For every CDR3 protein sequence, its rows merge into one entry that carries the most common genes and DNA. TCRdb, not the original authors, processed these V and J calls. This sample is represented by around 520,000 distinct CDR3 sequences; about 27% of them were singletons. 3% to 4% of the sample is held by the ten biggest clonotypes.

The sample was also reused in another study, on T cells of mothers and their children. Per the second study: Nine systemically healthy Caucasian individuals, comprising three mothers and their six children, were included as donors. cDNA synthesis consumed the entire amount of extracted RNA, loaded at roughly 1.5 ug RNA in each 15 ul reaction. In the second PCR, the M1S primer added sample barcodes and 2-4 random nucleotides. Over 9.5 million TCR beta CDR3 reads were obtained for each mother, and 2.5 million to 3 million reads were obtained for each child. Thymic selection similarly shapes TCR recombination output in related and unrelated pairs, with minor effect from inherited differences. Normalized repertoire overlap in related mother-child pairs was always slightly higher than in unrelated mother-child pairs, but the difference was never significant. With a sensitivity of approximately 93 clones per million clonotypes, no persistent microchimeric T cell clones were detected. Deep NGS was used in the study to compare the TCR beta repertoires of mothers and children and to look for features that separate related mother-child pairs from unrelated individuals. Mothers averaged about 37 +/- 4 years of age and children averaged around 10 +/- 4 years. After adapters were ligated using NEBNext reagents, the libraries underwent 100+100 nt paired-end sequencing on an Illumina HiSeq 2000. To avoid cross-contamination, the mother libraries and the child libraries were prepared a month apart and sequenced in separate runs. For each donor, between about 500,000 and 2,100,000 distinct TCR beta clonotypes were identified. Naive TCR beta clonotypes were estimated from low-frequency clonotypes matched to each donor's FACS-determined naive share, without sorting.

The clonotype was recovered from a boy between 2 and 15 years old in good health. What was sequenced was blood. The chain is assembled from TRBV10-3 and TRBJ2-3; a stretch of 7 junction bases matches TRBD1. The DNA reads TGTGCCACAATTGAGGGGGCGAGCACAGATACGCAGTATTTT. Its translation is CATIEGASTDTQYF.